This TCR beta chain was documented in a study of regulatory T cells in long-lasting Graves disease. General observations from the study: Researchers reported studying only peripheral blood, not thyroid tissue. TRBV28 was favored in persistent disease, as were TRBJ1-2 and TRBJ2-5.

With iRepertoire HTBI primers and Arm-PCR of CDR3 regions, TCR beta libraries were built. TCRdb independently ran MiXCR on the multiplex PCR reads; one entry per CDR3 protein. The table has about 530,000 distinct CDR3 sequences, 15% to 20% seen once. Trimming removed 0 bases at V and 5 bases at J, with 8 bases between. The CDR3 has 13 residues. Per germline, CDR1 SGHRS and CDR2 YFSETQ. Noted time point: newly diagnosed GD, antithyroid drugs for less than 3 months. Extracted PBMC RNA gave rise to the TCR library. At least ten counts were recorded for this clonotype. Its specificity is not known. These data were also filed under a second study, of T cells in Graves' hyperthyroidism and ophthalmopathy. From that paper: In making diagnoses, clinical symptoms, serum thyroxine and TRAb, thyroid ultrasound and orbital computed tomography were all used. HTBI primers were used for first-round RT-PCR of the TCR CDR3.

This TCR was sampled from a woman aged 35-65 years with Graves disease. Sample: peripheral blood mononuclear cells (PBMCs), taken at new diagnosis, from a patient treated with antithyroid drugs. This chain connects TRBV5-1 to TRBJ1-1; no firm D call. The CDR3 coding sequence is TGCGCCAGCAGCTTGGCCGTAGGAACTGAAGCTTTCTTT. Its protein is CASSLAVGTEAFF.